The 25 T cell receptor beta chains below were found in one sample sequenced in a study of identical twins. TCRdb called the 5' RACE reads again in MiXCR, with one record for every CDR3 protein. In the table there are more than 1.5 million distinct CDR3 sequences, about 32% of which are singletons. The specimen was cord blood. These receptors all stem from a newborn girl in good health.

CDR3 bases: TGCGCCAGCAGCCAAGTTTCCCATTCCTACGAGCAGTACTTC. Encoded protein: CASSQVSHSYEQYF. The chain has TRBV4-1 and TRBJ2-7; D ambiguous. CDR1 is MGHRA, CDR2 YSYEKL, per germline. V shed 1 base and J shed 1 base, with 8 bases lying between them. This CDR3 spans 14 amino acids.

Many counts were recorded for this clonotype. The chain combines TRBV4-2 with TRBJ2-1, with TRBD2 matching 12 bases. Germline CDR1 is LGHNA and CDR2 is YNFKEQ. V dropped 0 bases and J dropped 3; count of bases not matched to a gene: 9. This CDR3 spans 19 amino acids. DNA of the CDR3: TGTGCCAGCAGCCAAGAGACTAGCGGGGGATCCCCATTCTACAATGAGCAGTTCTTC. It translates to CASSQETSGGSPFYNEQFF.

The genes are TRBV5-1 and TRBJ2-7; maybe TRBD2 (5 bases). Trimming pared 3 bases from V and 2 bases from J, leaving 12 bases between. The CDR3 length is 14 residues. Germline V gene sequence: CDR1 SGHRS, CDR2 YFSETQ. Here the CDR3 DNA reads TGCGCCAGCAGCTCCGGGATAGACCCCTACGAGCAGTACTTC. Translation gives CASSSGIDPYEQYF.

V is TRBV7-2 and J is TRBJ2-1; 10 bases map to TRBD2. J gave up 6 bases and V 5 bases, and 4 bases lay outside the gene matches. CDR3 size: 14 residues. Germline values: CDR1 SGHTA, CDR2 FQGNSA. The CDR3 nucleotides are TGTGCCAGCAGCGGACTAGCGGCCCTCAATGAGCAGTTCTTC. Encoded protein: CASSGLAALNEQFF.

There are a few counts of this clonotype. This chain links TRBV5-6 with TRBJ1-2; 7 bases are a match to TRBD1. Trimming at V came to 4 bases and at J to 2 bases, leaving 5 bases not matched to a gene. Germline V gene data show CDR1 as SGHDT and CDR2 as YYEEEE. The CDR3 is 14 residues long. This CDR3 is CASSLQGENYGYTF. As DNA, the CDR3 is TGTGCCAGCAGCCTGCAGGGGGAGAACTATGGCTACACCTTC.

Notes on this clonotype: A read error may account for a junction end that differs from germline. V usage is TRBV29-1 and J usage is TRBJ2-3; D perhaps matches TRBD1 (9 bases). The V gene's germline CDR1 is SQVTM and CDR2 ANQGSEA. The CDR3 extends over 16 amino acids. CDR3 residues: CSVDVAGGQGTGTQYF. CDR3 DNA: TGCAGCGTTGATGTCGCGGGAGGACAGGGGACAGGTACGCAGTATTTT.

This clonotype was counted a few times. This sequence joins TRBV29-1 and TRBJ2-5; tentatively, D is TRBD1 or TRBD2 (5 bases each). The CDR3 covers 14 residues. The germline gives CDR1 SQVTM, CDR2 ANQGSEA. Trimming removed 0 bases from V and 5 bases from J, with 13 bases in between. The CDR3 DNA follows: TGCAGCGTTGAAGAGGGGACGCGCCGTGAGACCCAGTACTTC. Protein product: CSVEEGTRRETQYF.

The CDR3 loop is CASSYSGGRAHNEQFF. The CDR3 DNA follows: TGTGCCAGCAGTTACTCGGGCGGGAGAGCCCACAATGAGCAGTTCTTC. The rearrangement joins TRBV6-5 to TRBJ2-1, with 7 bases lining up with TRBD2. CDR3 length: 16 amino acids. Trimming removed 0 bases from V and 5 bases from J; junction bases left unmatched: 7. Germline-derived CDR1 and CDR2 are MNHEY and SVGAGI.

V gene TRBV3-1 combines with J gene TRBJ1-1, with 8 nucleotides matching TRBD1. With V trimmed by 0 bases and J by 0 bases, 6 bases remained unmatched. Germline CDR1 is LGHDT and CDR2 is YNNKEL (reference sequence). The CDR3 has 17 residues. CDR3 nucleotide sequence: TGTGCCAGCAGCCAAGATCGCCACAGGGGGATGAACACTGAAGCTTTCTTT. Translation: CASSQDRHRGMNTEAFF.

This clonotype was observed at least ten times. The genes are TRBV28 and TRBJ2-3; perhaps TRBD2 as D (6 bases). The germline V gene has CDR1 MDHEN and CDR2 SYDVKM. The germline V and J ends were trimmed by 6 bases and 1 base, with 14 bases remaining between them. The CDR3 runs to 15 residues. In DNA form, the CDR3 reads TGTGCCAGCAGCCCTACTAGCCGACGCACAGATACGCAGTATTTT. Protein: CASSPTSRRTDTQYF.

This clonotype came up a few times. The chain recombines TRBV14 with TRBJ2-5; no definite D call. This CDR3 has 16 residues. Germline V gives CDR1 SGHDN, CDR2 FVKESK. V was clipped by 2 bases and J by 3 bases, with 16 bases between them. This CDR3 is CASSQRVVIGKETQYF. The CDR3 region has the DNA TGTGCCAGCAGCCAACGAGTGGTTATAGGAAAAGAGACCCAGTACTTC.

V usage is TRBV4-1 and J usage is TRBJ1-6; D gene unclear. This CDR3 region has 13 residues. The V gene's germline CDR1 is MGHRA and CDR2 YSYEKL. V shed 1 base and J shed 9 bases, with 7 bases lying between them. The CDR3 loop is CASSQVLTSPLHF. The CDR3 DNA reads TGCGCCAGCAGCCAAGTCTTAACTTCACCCCTCCACTTT.

This clonotype was seen only a few times. This rearrangement joins TRBV2 to TRBJ1-6, with 7 bases that match TRBD1. V was pared by 4 bases and J by 6 bases, with 6 bases of the junction left unmatched. Per germline, CDR1 SNHLY and CDR2 FYNNEI. The CDR3 is 15 residues long. CDR3 protein: CASSADRVTNSPLHF. CDR3 DNA sequence: TGTGCCAGCAGTGCCGACAGGGTGACTAATTCACCCCTCCACTTT.

The V and J genes are TRBV4-2 and TRBJ2-1; a weak D match, TRBD2 (6 bases). This CDR3 comprises 16 residues. V lost 4 bases and J 3 bases, leaving 16 bases between the germline ends. Germline V lookup: CDR1 LGHNA, CDR2 YNFKEQ. As DNA, the CDR3 is TGTGCCAGCAGCCCTCGGATACGAGCGGGCTACAATGAGCAGTTCTTC. Its translation: CASSPRIRAGYNEQFF.

This chain joins TRBV11-3 and TRBJ2-2; 8 nucleotides align to TRBD2. Losses at the gene ends were 7 bases for V and 4 bases for J; bases not matched to a gene: 2. Germline V gene data show CDR1 as SGHNT and CDR2 as YENEEA. This CDR3 spans 13 amino acids. The DNA of the CDR3 is TGTGCCAGCACGGGGGGGCCCACCGGGGAGCTGTTTTTT. Protein product: CASTGGPTGELFF. Complete variable domain (other parts from reference TRBV11-3 and TRBJ2-2): EAGVVQSPRYKIIEKKQPVAFWCNPISGHNTLYWYLQNLGQGPELLIRYENEEAVDDSQLPKDRFSAERLKGVDSTLKIQPAELGDSAVYLCASTGGPTGELFFGEGSRLTVL.

The V call is TRBV20-1, the J call TRBJ2-1, with D possibly being TRBD1 (5 bases). The V gene lost 5 bases and the J gene lost 3 bases, with 11 bases spanning the gap. The CDR3 runs 13 residues. Germline assignment: CDR1 DFQATT and CDR2 SNEGSKA (reference sequence). The chain's CDR3 is CSAQQGGYNEQFF. In DNA, the CDR3 is TGCAGTGCTCAGCAGGGTGGCTACAATGAGCAGTTCTTC.

This clonotype was seen only a few times. The chain is built from TRBV20-1 and TRBJ2-7, with D possibly TRBD1 on 5 matching bases. In germline, CDR1 is DFQATT, CDR2 SNEGSKA (reference sequence). The CDR3 covers 14 residues. V lost 0 bases and J 4 bases, leaving 13 bases between the germline ends. This CDR3 is CSARDPARAYEQYF. The DNA for the CDR3 is TGCAGTGCTAGAGATCCGGCCAGGGCTTACGAGCAGTACTTC.

This clonotype has a single count. This rearrangement joins TRBV6-1 to TRBJ2-1, with 8 bases matching TRBD2. With V trimmed by 4 bases and J by 8 bases, 4 bases remained unmatched. The germline CDR1 and CDR2 sequences are MNHNS and SASEGT. The CDR3 covers 13 residues. Here the CDR3 DNA reads TGTGCCAGCAGTGTACTAGCGGAGTATGAGCAGTTCTTC. Encoded protein: CASSVLAEYEQFF.

The CDR3 region has the DNA TGCAGTGCTAGGGAACCCGGGACAGGGGCCACTGAAGCTTTCTTT. This sequence encodes CSAREPGTGATEAFF. The chain uses TRBV20-1 and TRBJ1-1; TRBD1 matches at 10 bases. V was clipped by 3 bases and J by 4 bases; unmatched bases: 8. Germline V gene data show CDR1 as DFQATT and CDR2 as SNEGSKA (reference sequence). The CDR3 covers 15 residues.

The rearrangement joins TRBV6-2 or TRBV6-3 to TRBJ2-1; TRBD1 is a possible D gene (6 bases). Germline CDR1 is MNHEY and CDR2 is SVGEGT. CDR3 length: 13 residues. V shed 8 bases and J shed 4 bases, with 12 bases lying between them. The CDR3 DNA reads TGTGCCAGCTTCGGACAGCCTTACAATGAGCAGTTCTTC. Its protein product is CASFGQPYNEQFF.

This rearrangement joins TRBV7-9 to TRBJ2-1; D not certain. Trimming shortened V by 5 bases and J by 15 bases, and 5 bases separated the two germline ends. The CDR3 contains 8 residues. CDR1 is SEHNR and CDR2 is FQNEAQ in the germline V gene (reference sequence). The CDR3 DNA reads as TGTGCCAGCAGCCAAGGGTTCTTC. Amino acids: CASSQGFF.

The gene calls are TRBV28 and TRBJ1-6; D gene uncertain. Per the germline V gene, CDR1 is MDHEN and CDR2 is SYDVKM. Trimming cost V 2 bases and J 15 bases, with 17 bases left between them. CDR3 length: 14 residues. In nucleotides, the CDR3 is TGTGCCAGCAGTTTAGTGAATATGGGGTCCCTCCTCCACTTT. Amino acids: CASSLVNMGSLLHF.

V gene TRBV7-9 combines with J gene TRBJ2-1; D unresolved. From germline, CDR1 is SEHNR and CDR2 FQNEAQ (reference sequence). The V gene lost 5 bases and the J gene lost 4 bases, with 27 bases spanning the gap. This CDR3 contains 19 residues. Here the CDR3 DNA reads TGTGCCAGCAGCCCTCCCTTGGTCTTCGATCTTGTCCCATACAATGAGCAGTTCTTC. Amino acid sequence: CASSPPLVFDLVPYNEQFF.

The genes are TRBV6-5 and TRBJ1-6; D is unresolved. V lost 8 bases to trimming and J lost 6 bases, with 14 bases between them. The CDR3 contains 14 residues. From germline, CDR1 is MNHEY and CDR2 SVGAGI. The CDR3 nucleotides read TGTGCCAGCGGTGAGGAGGGAGGTAATTCACCCCTCCACTTT. This gives the protein CASGEEGGNSPLHF.

The chain links TRBV12-3 or TRBV12-4 to TRBJ2-5; a possible D gene is TRBD2 (5 bases). Trimming took 6 bases from V and 11 from J, leaving 16 bases between them. The CDR3 consists of 12 residues. The CDR3, as DNA: TGTGCCAGCAGCCCTAGCCCTAATGAGCAGTACTTC. It yields the protein CASSPSPNEQYF.